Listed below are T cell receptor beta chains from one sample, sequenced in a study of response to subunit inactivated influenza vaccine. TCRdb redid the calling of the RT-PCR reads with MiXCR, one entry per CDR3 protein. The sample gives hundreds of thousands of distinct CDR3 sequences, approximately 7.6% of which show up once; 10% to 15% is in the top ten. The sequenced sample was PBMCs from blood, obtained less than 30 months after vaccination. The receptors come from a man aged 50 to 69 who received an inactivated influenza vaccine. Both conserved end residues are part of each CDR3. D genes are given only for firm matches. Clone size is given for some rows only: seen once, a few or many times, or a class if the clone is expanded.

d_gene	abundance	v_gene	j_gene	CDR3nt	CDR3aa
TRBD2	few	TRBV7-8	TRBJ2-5	TGTGCCAGCAGCTTAGATACTAGCGGGATATACCAAGAGACCCAGTACTTC	CASSLDTSGIYQETQYF
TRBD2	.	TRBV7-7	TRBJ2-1	TGTGCTAGCAGCTTAGAGAGGACTAGTGAGCAGTTCTTC	CASSLERTSEQFF
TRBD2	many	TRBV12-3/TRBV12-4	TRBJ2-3	TGTGCCAGCCGAAAGCGGGAGTCAGATACGCAGTATTTT	CASRKRESDTQYF
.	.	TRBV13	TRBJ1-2	TGTGCCAGCAGCTTAGGGGGCAGCCCGAACTATGGCTACACCTTC	CASSLGGSPNYGYTF
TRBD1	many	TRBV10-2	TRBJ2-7	TGCGCCAGCAGTGAGAAATTCGGGACAGGGGGTTTGGACGAGCAGTACTTC	CASSEKFGTGGLDEQYF
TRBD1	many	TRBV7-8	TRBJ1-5	TGTGCCAGCAGCCGCAGACGGGACAGGGTGCGACAGCCCCAGCATTTT	CASSRRRDRVRQPQHF
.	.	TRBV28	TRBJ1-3	TGTGCCAGCAGTCCTTACCAGACCCGGGGAAACACCATATATTTT	CASSPYQTRGNTIYF
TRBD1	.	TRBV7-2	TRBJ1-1	TGTGCCAGCAGCTTAAGACCCCGACAGGGGTTGAACACTGAAGCTTTCTTT	CASSLRPRQGLNTEAFF
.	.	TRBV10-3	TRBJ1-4	TGTGCCATCAGTGGTCGCCCTAATGAAAAACTGTTTTTT	CAISGRPNEKLFF
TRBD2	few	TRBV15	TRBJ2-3	TGTGCCACCAGCAAACCCATCGGGACTAGCGGGGACGTAGCCCCAGATACGCAGTATTTT	CATSKPIGTSGDVAPDTQYF
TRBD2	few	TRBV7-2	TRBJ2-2	TGTGCCAGCACCAGGACTAGCGGGAGGGGGGCGGAGCTGTTTTTT	CASTRTSGRGAELFF
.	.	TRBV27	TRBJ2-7	TGTGCCAGCAGTCTATCTGGGGGTTGGAACGAGCAGTACTTC	CASSLSGGWNEQYF
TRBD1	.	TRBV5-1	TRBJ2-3	TGCGCCAGCAGACCCGGACAGGGAGTAGATACGCAGTATTTT	CASRPGQGVDTQYF
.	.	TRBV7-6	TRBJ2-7	TGTGCCAGCAGCTCCTCGGGCCAGGCCTCCTACGAGCAGTACTTC	CASSSSGQASYEQYF
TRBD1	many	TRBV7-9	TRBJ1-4	TGTGCCAGCAGCGGCTGGACAGGGGATGAAAAACTGTTTTTT	CASSGWTGDEKLFF
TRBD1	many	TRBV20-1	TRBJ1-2	TGCAGTGCTGGTATTACAGGGGAATATGGCTACACCTTC	CSAGITGEYGYTF
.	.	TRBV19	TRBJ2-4	TGTGCCAGTAGTATTTCCATTGGCGGTACCCAAAACATTCAGTACTTC	CASSISIGGTQNIQYF
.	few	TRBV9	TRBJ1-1	TGTGCCAGCAGCGGACCGGGGGGGACTGAAGCTTTCTTT	CASSGPGGTEAFF
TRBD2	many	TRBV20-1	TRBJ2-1	TGCAGTGCTAGAGATCTGAGGACTAGCGGTTACAATGAGCAGTTCTTC	CSARDLRTSGYNEQFF